This T cell receptor beta chain was obtained from a study of blood T cell repertoires in COVID-19. Trimming pared 3 bases from V and 2 bases from J, leaving 5 bases between. The CDR3 runs to 13 residues. Only in-frame clones appear in the TCRdb table, and some are missing; sequencing was by immunoSEQ multiplex PCR. The profile covers about 190,000 clones, with around 89% appearing a single time and 0.62% taken by the ten largest. The TCR was taken from a man between 50 and 59 years old with acute or convalescent COVID-19. Sequencing input: peripheral blood. The chain carries TRBV12-3 or TRBV12-4 and TRBJ1-3; D not resolved. The CDR3 loop is CASSLAAGNTIYF. CDR3 DNA sequence: TGTGCCAGCAGTTTGGCTGCTGGAAACACCATATATTTT.